The 6 T cell receptor beta chains below all came from one sample that was sequenced in a study of cytotoxic CD8 clonotypes in ibrutinib-treated CLL. Assay: immunoSEQ multiplex PCR; the TCRdb copy retains only in-frame clones and omits some. The sample has just over 200,000 clones, 65% to 80% seen once. This specimen was PBMCs, taken after 12 months of ibrutinib treatment. Source of these receptors: a human donor with chronic lymphocytic leukemia.

The chain joins TRBV7-2 to TRBJ2-3; TRBD2 matches at 7 bases. Per the germline V gene, CDR1 is SGHTA and CDR2 is FQGNSA. With V trimmed by 2 bases and J by 2 bases, 4 bases remained unmatched. This CDR3 spans 15 amino acids. CDR3 coding DNA: TGTGCCAGCAGCTTATCCGGGAGGACCACAGATACGCAGTATTTT. Protein product: CASSLSGRTTDTQYF.

The V gene is TRBV7-3, the J gene TRBJ2-7; D call uncertain. V was cut by 5 bases and J by 4 bases, with 12 bases left in between. CDR3 size: 13 residues. The germline V gene encodes CDR1 SGHTA and CDR2 FQGTGA. CDR3: CASSPYPLYEQYF. The CDR3 DNA reads as TGTGCCAGCAGCCCCTATCCCCTTTACGAGCAGTACTTC.

V usage is TRBV28 and J usage is TRBJ1-2; D is undetermined. This CDR3 contains 11 residues. Germline CDR1 reads MDHEN; CDR2 reads SYDVKM. Trimming left V 10 bases short and J 4 bases short, with 10 bases between. CDR3 nucleotides: TGTGCCACCACTGACCTCTATGGCTACACCTTC. It specifies CATTDLYGYTF.

The chain uses TRBV11-1 and TRBJ1-1; TRBD1 agrees at 8 bases. V lost 5 bases and J lost 3; bases outside the gene matches: 5. Germline CDR1 SGHAT, CDR2 FQDESV (reference sequence). The CDR3 is 14 amino acids. DNA for the CDR3: TGTGCCAGCAGCCGCAGGGGGCTGTACACTGAAGCTTTCTTT. Translation: CASSRRGLYTEAFF.

This clone has only a few counts. The J gene is TRBJ1-5, the V gene TRBV7-8; TRBD1 might be the D (5 bases). Per the germline V gene, CDR1 is SGHVS and CDR2 is FQNEAQ. V shed 6 bases and J shed 3 bases, with 12 bases lying between them. This CDR3 spans 14 amino acids. This CDR3 is CASSPGTVNQPQHF. As DNA, the CDR3 is TGTGCCAGCAGTCCCGGGACGGTCAATCAGCCCCAGCATTTT.

This chain uses TRBV11-1 with TRBJ1-2; D not resolved. Trimming pared 4 bases from V and 4 bases from J, leaving 13 bases between. This CDR3 spans 14 amino acids. Germline CDR1 SGHAT, CDR2 FQDESV (reference sequence). In DNA form, the CDR3 reads TGTGCCAGCAGCTCCCCGACGGATCCCTATGGCTACACCTTC. Amino acids: CASSSPTDPYGYTF. Based on the CDR3 plus reference TRBV11-1 and TRBJ1-2, the full variable domain is EAEVAQSPRYKITEKSQAVAFWCDPISGHATLYWYRQILGQGPELLVQFQDESVVDDSQLPKDRFSAERLKGVDSTLKIQPAELGDSAMYLCASSSPTDPYGYTFGSGTRLTVV.